These 22 T cell receptor beta chains originate from one sample sequenced in a study of PD-1 blockade in classical Hodgkin lymphoma. As to time point: cycle 4 day 1 (C4D1), after 6 weeks of nivolumab. All trial patients relapsed after autologous stem cell transplantation. Profiled with immunoSEQ multiplex PCR; TCRdb holds only in-frame clones, not every one. The sample holds over 75,000 clones, roughly nine tenths seen once. The material sequenced was peripheral blood mononuclear cells (PBMCs), taken before the fourth cycle of nivolumab. These receptors were obtained from a human donor with classical Hodgkin lymphoma.

The chain combines TRBV2 with TRBJ2-5, with D possibly TRBD2 on 6 matching bases. With 8 bases removed from V and 1 base from J, the gap between germline ends came to 11 bases. CDR1 SNHLY and CDR2 FYNNEI come from the germline V gene. This CDR3 region has 13 residues. DNA for the CDR3: TGTGCCAGCCGATTGGGGGGCCAAGAGACCCAGTACTTC. Its translation is CASRLGGQETQYF. Full variable domain (rest looked up from reference TRBV2 and TRBJ2-5): EPEVTQTPSHQVTQMGQEVILRCVPISNHLYFYWYRQILGQKVEFLVSFYNNEISEKSEIFDDQFSVERPDGSNFTLKIRSTKLEDSAMYFCASRLGGQETQYFGPGTRLLVL.

CDR3 protein: CASSLSPGGIDGYTF. CDR3 nucleotides: TGCGCCAGCAGCCTAAGCCCAGGGGGCATAGATGGCTACACCTTC. The gene calls are TRBV4-3 and TRBJ1-2; 8 bases map to TRBD1. This CDR3 contains 15 residues. The V gene's germline CDR1 is LGHNA and CDR2 YSLEER. V shed 4 bases, J shed 6 bases, and the junction held 10 bases outside the gene matches.

The chain combines TRBV30 with TRBJ2-3, with TRBD2 matching over 8 bases. V lost 0 bases to trimming and J lost 5 bases; unmatched junction nucleotides: 7. CDR1 is GTSNPN and CDR2 is SVGIG in the germline V gene (reference sequence). The CDR3 covers 15 residues. CDR3 amino acids: CAWSVGLAGVDTQYF. The CDR3 nucleotides read TGTGCCTGGAGTGTAGGACTAGCAGGTGTAGATACGCAGTATTTT.

In its sample, this clone was seen a few times. The V and J genes are TRBV19 and TRBJ1-1, with TRBD1 matching over 8 bases. V lost 4 bases, J lost 3 bases, and 1 base stayed unmatched. The CDR3 covers 13 residues. Per the germline V gene, CDR1 is LNHDA and CDR2 is SQIVND (reference sequence). In DNA, the CDR3 is TGTGCCAGTAGTAAACAGGGGGACACTGAAGCTTTCTTT. It is translated as CASSKQGDTEAFF.

CDR3 protein: CASSHAKLAGGLNEQFF. The CDR3 DNA is TGTGCCAGCAGCCATGCTAAACTAGCGGGGGGGCTCAATGAGCAGTTCTTC. This sequence joins TRBV4-2 and TRBJ2-1; 13 nucleotides match TRBD2. Trimming removed 3 bases from V and 6 bases from J; junction bases left unmatched: 8. The V gene's germline CDR1 is LGHNA and CDR2 YNFKEQ. CDR3 length: 17 residues.

Written as DNA, the CDR3 is TGTGCCAGCAGTACCAACTCCAGGGCAACTTCAACTAATGAAAAACTGTTTTTT. Translation: CASSTNSRATSTNEKLFF. The chain is built from TRBV28 and TRBJ1-4, with a possible D match to TRBD1 (5 bases). The germline V gene has CDR1 MDHEN and CDR2 SYDVKM. This CDR3 has 18 amino acids. Deletions cut 5 bases from V and 0 bases from J, with 19 bases between.

CDR3 nucleotide sequence: TGTGCCAGCAGCTTAAGCCACAGCTCAGATACGCAGTATTTT. Protein: CASSLSHSSDTQYF. The rearrangement uses TRBV7-3 and TRBJ2-3; D remains unclear. Germline V gives CDR1 SGHTA, CDR2 FQGTGA. V was cut by 1 base and J by 4 bases, with 9 bases left in between. The CDR3 runs to 14 residues.

This clone was counted between two and nine times. The rearrangement uses TRBV11-3 and TRBJ1-2, with TRBD1 matching over 8 bases. Germline V gene sequence: CDR1 SGHNT, CDR2 YENEEA. J gave up 5 bases and V 5 bases, and 7 bases lay outside the gene matches. The CDR3 spans 14 residues. The CDR3 protein is CASSLRDRTYGYTF. For the CDR3, the DNA is TGTGCCAGCAGCCTACGGGACAGGACTTATGGCTACACCTTC.

This clone was counted a few times. The V gene is TRBV6-1, the J gene TRBJ1-5; D gene unclear. The CDR3 covers 16 residues. Germline V gives CDR1 MNHNS, CDR2 SASEGT. Trimming shortened V by 4 bases and J by 0 bases, and 13 bases separated the two germline ends. CDR3 coding DNA: TGTGCCAGCAGTGTTTGGGCAGAACCTAGCAATCAGCCCCAGCATTTT. Amino acids: CASSVWAEPSNQPQHF.

V gene TRBV5-8 combines with J gene TRBJ2-5; perhaps TRBD1 as D (5 bases). Per germline, CDR1 SGHTS and CDR2 YDEGEE. This CDR3 contains 11 residues. V lost 1 base and J lost 7, with 5 bases in between. The CDR3: CASSLQGTQYF. The CDR3 coding sequence is TGTGCCAGCAGCTTGCAGGGGACCCAGTACTTC.

CDR3 DNA: TGTGCTAGTGGGTTCCATCAGGGTCGATATGAGCAGTTCTTC. Its translation: CASGFHQGRYEQFF. This chain uses TRBV12-5 with TRBJ2-1; D may be TRBD1 (5 bases). CDR3 length: 14 residues. Germline values: CDR1 LGHNT, CDR2 FRNRAP. V lost 6 bases and J lost 8, with 17 bases in between.

The chain employs TRBV5-6 and TRBJ1-3; no reliable D call. The CDR3 extends over 15 amino acids. V lost 1 base and J lost 0, with 8 bases in between. The V gene's germline CDR1 is SGHDT and CDR2 YYEEEE. The CDR3: CASSLKRFSGNTIYF. DNA for the CDR3: TGTGCCAGCAGCTTGAAGCGTTTCTCTGGAAACACCATATATTTT.

J is TRBJ2-7 and V is TRBV5-1; the D gene could be TRBD1 or TRBD2 (6 bases each). CDR1 and CDR2 from the germline V gene are SGHRS and YFSETQ. This CDR3 is 15 amino acids long. The germline V and J ends were trimmed by 2 bases and 1 base, with 13 bases remaining between them. The CDR3 spells CASSLDRGPSYEQYF. In DNA, the CDR3 is TGCGCCAGCAGCTTAGACCGGGGGCCTTCCTACGAGCAGTACTTC.

The chain recombines TRBV5-1 with TRBJ1-2; a weak D match, TRBD1 (6 bases). Germline V lookup: CDR1 SGHRS, CDR2 YFSETQ. The CDR3 runs to 14 residues. Between the trimmed V and J ends, which lost 6 bases and 4 bases, there was a span of 16 bases. This CDR3 reads CASTTGPGPYGYTF. As DNA, the CDR3 is TGCGCCAGCACCACAGGGCCCGGTCCCTATGGCTACACCTTC. The complete variable domain, with remaining parts taken from reference TRBV5-1 and TRBJ1-2, reads KAGVTQTPRYLIKTRGQQVTLSCSPISGHRSVSWYQQTPGQGLQFLFEYFSETQRNKGNFPGRFSGRQFSNSRSEMNVSTLELGDSALYLCASTTGPGPYGYTFGSGTRLTVV.

This clone was observed a few times. The genes are TRBV5-1 and TRBJ2-3; D gene uncertain. Trimming removed 0 bases from V and 2 bases from J, with 10 bases in between. CDR3 length: 15 residues. Germline-derived CDR1 and CDR2 are SGHRS and YFSETQ. The chain's CDR3 is CASSLDRPLTDTQYF. The CDR3 DNA follows: TGCGCCAGCAGCTTGGATAGACCCCTCACAGATACGCAGTATTTT.

V and J are TRBV4-1 and TRBJ1-2; D might be TRBD1 (5 bases). V lost 0 bases and J lost 8, with 16 bases in between. Germline loops: CDR1 MGHRA, CDR2 YSYEKL. This CDR3 is built from 15 residues. In nucleotides, the CDR3 is TGCGCCAGCAGCCAAGATTCACAGGCTTACCGAGGCTACACCTTC. Protein sequence: CASSQDSQAYRGYTF.

V gene TRBV30 combines with J gene TRBJ1-4; D uncertain. Trimming took 0 bases from V and 7 from J, leaving 12 bases between them. Germline CDR1 and CDR2: GTSNPN and SVGIG (reference sequence). CDR3 length equals 14 residues. The CDR3, as DNA: TGTGCCTGGAGTGTTGGTCGGCTGACTGAAAAACTGTTTTTT. Translating gives CAWSVGRLTEKLFF. Complete variable domain (other parts from reference TRBV30 and TRBJ1-4): SQTIHQWPATLVQPVGSPLSLECTVEGTSNPNLYWYRQAAGRGLQLLFYSVGIGQISSEVPQNLSASRPQDRQFILSSKKLLLSDSGFYLCAWSVGRLTEKLFFGSGTQLSVL.

The chain combines TRBV15 with TRBJ1-2; TRBD1 matches at 10 bases. Germline trimming cut 0 bases from V and 5 bases from J; bases unmatched to any gene: 18. The CDR3 covers 20 residues. Germline CDR1 and CDR2: LNHNV and YYDKDF (reference sequence). DNA for the CDR3: TGTGCCACCAGCAGAGATCTGACCATGGGACAGGGGCTAAAGATTTATGGCTACACCTTC. Its translation: CATSRDLTMGQGLKIYGYTF.

This clone was seen once. The chain uses TRBV27 and TRBJ2-5; 8 bases match TRBD2. CDR1 is MNHEY, CDR2 SMNVEV, per germline (reference sequence). The CDR3 contains 15 residues. J was trimmed by 5 bases and V by 6 bases; bases with no gene match: 11. CDR3 amino acids: CASSSSPGGRETQYF. DNA of the CDR3: TGTGCCAGCAGCTCTAGTCCGGGGGGGCGGGAGACCCAGTACTTC.

Worth noting for this clone: The same CDR3 also results from other DNA sequences found in this sample. This chain connects TRBV27 to TRBJ2-6; a possible D gene is TRBD2 (5 bases). Germline values: CDR1 MNHEY, CDR2 SMNVEV (reference sequence). The CDR3 has 18 residues. Trimming left V 0 bases short and J 0 bases short, with 12 bases between. CDR3 protein: CASSLSRFRDSGANVLTF. DNA for the CDR3: TGTGCCAGCAGTTTATCGAGGTTCCGGGACTCTGGGGCCAACGTCCTGACTTTC.

The rearrangement links TRBV27 to TRBJ1-1, with 12 nucleotides matching TRBD1. CDR1 and CDR2 from the germline V gene are MNHEY and SMNVEV (reference sequence). The CDR3 spans 19 residues. V gave up 5 bases and J gave up 1 base; unmatched junction bases: 14. The CDR3 DNA reads TGTGCCAGCAGTCGTCTAGCGGGACAGGGGGCGAGGGGGAACACTGAAGCTTTCTTT. Translating it yields CASSRLAGQGARGNTEAFF.

The chain employs TRBV7-2 and TRBJ2-6; the D gene is possibly TRBD2 (6 bases). CDR3 length: 15 amino acids. The germline CDR1 and CDR2 sequences are SGHTA and FQGNSA. V lost 6 bases, J lost 2 bases, and 11 bases lay in between. This CDR3 reads CASSLGGAGANVLTF. Written as DNA, the CDR3 is TGTGCCAGCAGTCTAGGAGGGGCTGGGGCCAACGTCCTGACTTTC.